Below are 28 T cell receptor beta chains sequenced from a single sample in a study of T cells in Graves' hyperthyroidism and ophthalmopathy. The CDR3 regions of TCR beta were amplified from RNA transcripts. The HTBI set primed first-round TCR CDR3 RT-PCR. TCRdb re-analysed the multiplex PCR reads in MiXCR, keeping a single row per CDR3 protein. The sample has approximately 250,000 distinct CDR3 sequences, approximately 23% seen once. The specimen was blood. These receptor sequences come from a woman aged 40 to 55 with Graves' ophthalmopathy.

CDR3 region: CASSLAPGQHQPQHF. CDR3 DNA sequence: TGTGCCAGCAGCTTAGCTCCGGGACAGCATCAGCCCCAGCATTTT. This sequence joins TRBV7-2 and TRBJ1-5; 7 bases map to TRBD1. Germline V gene lookup returns CDR1 SGHTA and CDR2 FQGNSA. The CDR3 loop spans 15 amino acids. The V and J ends lost 0 bases and 5 bases, in that order; junction bases with no gene match: 4.

This clonotype was recorded many times. This chain connects TRBV12-3 or TRBV12-4 to TRBJ2-2; 11 bases align to TRBD1. The V gene end was trimmed by 5 bases and the J gene end by 7 bases; junction bases not matched to a gene: 9. The CDR3 is made up of 16 amino acids. In DNA form, the CDR3 reads TGTGCCAGCAGTCTGAAGGGGACAGGGGGGAACGGGGAGCTGTTTTTT. Protein product: CASSLKGTGGNGELFF.

Many counts were recorded for this clonotype. The chain links TRBV30 to TRBJ2-5; D may be TRBD1 or TRBD2 (5 bases each). Trimming took 0 bases from V and 1 from J, leaving 12 bases between them. Per germline, CDR1 GTSNPN and CDR2 SVGIG (reference sequence). This CDR3 region has 15 residues. CDR3 coding DNA: TGTGCCTGGAGTGTTCAGGGAGATCCCCAAGAGACCCAGTACTTC. As protein: CAWSVQGDPQETQYF. The variable domain in full, with the rest retrieved from reference TRBV30 and TRBJ2-5, is SQTIHQWPATLVQPVGSPLSLECTVEGTSNPNLYWYRQAAGRGLQLLFYSVGIGQISSEVPQNLSASRPQDRQFILSSKKLLLSDSGFYLCAWSVQGDPQETQYFGPGTRLLVL.

Concerning this clonotype: Germline is not matched at one junction end, which may reflect a read error. The rearrangement joins TRBV28 to TRBJ1-1; weak D call: TRBD1 (5 bases). The CDR3 is made up of 15 amino acids. Germline CDR1 reads MDHEN; CDR2 reads SYDVKM. This chain's CDR3 is CASSPGLQYGTEAFF. The CDR3 bases are TGTGCCAGCAGTCCCGGGCTACAGTATGGGACTGAGGCTTTCTTT.

This clonotype was recorded many times. This rearrangement joins TRBV7-2 to TRBJ2-7; 16 bases map to TRBD2. Per the germline V gene, CDR1 is SGHTA and CDR2 is FQGNSA. Trimming at V came to 4 bases and at J to 4 bases, leaving 7 bases not matched to a gene. This CDR3 is 17 amino acids long. The CDR3 here is CASSSSGTSGRGYEQYF. The DNA of the CDR3 is TGTGCCAGCAGCTCATCCGGGACTAGCGGGAGGGGGTACGAGCAGTACTTC.

This clonotype was seen ten or more times. This rearrangement joins TRBV5-1 to TRBJ2-7; 11 bases are shared with TRBD1. The CDR3 sequence is 14 residues long. Germline V gives CDR1 SGHRS, CDR2 YFSETQ. Trimming took 4 bases from V and 3 from J; bases not matched to a gene: 3. The CDR3, as DNA: TGCGCCAGCAGCCGGGACAGGGGGTTCTACGAGCAGTACTTC. Protein product: CASSRDRGFYEQYF.

This chain uses TRBV6-1 with TRBJ2-7, with D uncertain. This CDR3 spans 12 amino acids. V lost 1 base and J 7 bases, leaving 8 bases between the germline ends. Germline V gene lookup returns CDR1 MNHNS and CDR2 SASEGT. The CDR3 loop reads CASSEGASEQYF. The CDR3 DNA reads TGTGCCAGCAGTGAAGGGGCGTCGGAGCAGTACTTC.

Many counts were recorded for this clonotype. The rearrangement links TRBV20-1 to TRBJ2-6; 8 bases are shared with TRBD1. The CDR3 covers 15 residues. V was clipped by 6 bases and J by 0 bases; unmatched bases: 4. Germline CDR1 is DFQATT and CDR2 is SNEGSKA (reference sequence). The CDR3 DNA reads as TGCAGTGCATTCGGACAGGGCTCTGGGGCCAACGTCCTGACTTTC. Translating gives CSAFGQGSGANVLTF.

The CDR3 DNA reads TGTGCCGGCATCTTAGTGAATGAAGCTTTCTTT. Its translation is CAGILVNEAFF. The genes are TRBV7-8 and TRBJ1-1; D gene unclear. CDR3 length equals 11 residues. Germline V gives CDR1 SGHVS, CDR2 FQNEAQ. V was cut by 11 bases and J by 7 bases, with 14 bases left in between.

In this sample, this clonotype turned up many times. The chain recombines TRBV24-1 with TRBJ2-5, with D maybe TRBD1 (6 bases). The CDR3 has 17 amino acids. The ends were cut back, 1 base at V and 1 base at J, with 15 bases in the middle. Germline loops: CDR1 KGHDR, CDR2 SFDVKD. The CDR3 DNA reads TGTGCCACCAGTGATTTCGGGACCACAGGGCCCCAAGAGACCCAGTACTTC. It codes for CATSDFGTTGPQETQYF.

This clonotype was seen many times. The rearrangement joins TRBV30 to TRBJ1-2, with 12 bases fitting TRBD1. In germline, CDR1 is GTSNPN, CDR2 SVGIG (reference sequence). V lost 5 bases to trimming and J lost 1 base; unmatched junction nucleotides: 8. CDR3 length: 16 residues. CDR3 in amino acids: CAWSGTGGRNNYGYTF. DNA for the CDR3: TGTGCCTGGTCGGGGACAGGGGGCAGAAATAACTATGGCTACACCTTC.

This clonotype showed up many times. The chain uses TRBV12-3 or TRBV12-4 and TRBJ2-2; 10 bases fit TRBD2. The V gene end was trimmed by 4 bases and the J gene end by 5 bases; junction bases not matched to a gene: 10. The CDR3 consists of 17 residues. CDR3 residues: CASSSYLGSGRTGELFF. The CDR3 DNA is TGTGCCAGCAGTTCATACCTTGGTAGCGGGAGGACCGGGGAGCTGTTTTTT.

This clonotype was observed at least ten times. The chain uses TRBV12-3 or TRBV12-4 and TRBJ2-2; weak D call: TRBD2 (6 bases). CDR3 length equals 14 residues. With 10 bases removed from V and 5 bases from J, the gap between germline ends came to 17 bases. CDR3 residues: CATIPGGKTGELFF. The CDR3 nucleotides read TGTGCCACAATCCCAGGAGGGAAAACCGGGGAGCTGTTTTTT.

The genes are TRBV19 and TRBJ2-7, with a possible D match to TRBD1 (6 bases). Trimming took 10 bases from V and 6 from J, leaving 16 bases between them. CDR1 and CDR2 (germline): LNHDA, SQIVND (reference sequence). This CDR3 is 12 amino acids long. CDR3: CATDGGGFEQYF. CDR3 DNA sequence: TGTGCCACGGATGGGGGCGGTTTCGAGCAGTACTTC. Full variable domain (outside the CDR3, taken from reference TRBV19 and TRBJ2-7): DGGITQSPKYLFRKEGQNVTLSCEQNLNHDAMYWYRQDPGQGLRLIYYSQIVNDFQKGDIAEGYSVSREKKESFPLTVTSAQKNPTAFYLCATDGGGFEQYFGPGTRLTVT.

At least ten counts were recorded for this clonotype. The chain combines TRBV5-1 with TRBJ2-7; 13 nucleotides agree with TRBD2. The junction had 15 bases not matched to a gene; V was cut back by 5 bases and J by 1 base. The CDR3 extends over 19 amino acids. CDR1 and CDR2 from the germline V gene are SGHRS and YFSETQ. The DNA of the CDR3 is TGCGCCAGCAGTCCAACCGGGACTAGCGGGGTGGGCATGTCCTACGAGCAGTACTTC. Encoded protein: CASSPTGTSGVGMSYEQYF.

The chain's CDR3 is CATQISGTTGGYTF. The CDR3 DNA sequence: TGTGCCACGCAGATCTCAGGAACCACGGGAGGCTACACCTTC. The rearrangement links TRBV6-2 or TRBV6-3 to TRBJ1-2; D not certain. CDR3 length equals 14 residues. V was trimmed by 10 bases and J by 8 bases, leaving 23 bases between them. CDR1 and CDR2 (germline): MNHEY, SVGEGT.

This clonotype was found many times. The J gene is TRBJ1-5, the V gene TRBV27; TRBD1 matches 7 bases. V gave up 5 bases and J gave up 4 bases; unmatched junction bases: 11. Germline CDR1 reads MNHEY; CDR2 reads SMNVEV (reference sequence). The CDR3 is 16 residues long. The CDR3 DNA reads TGTGCCAGCAGTCACTTAGGACAGGCGATAAATCAGCCCCAGCATTTT. It translates to CASSHLGQAINQPQHF.

This clonotype turned up a few times. The chain carries TRBV6-1 and TRBJ2-7; tentatively, D is TRBD1 or TRBD2 (5 bases each). In germline, CDR1 is MNHNS, CDR2 SASEGT. Trimming stripped 5 bases from V and 0 bases from J, with 14 bases between. The CDR3 has 15 amino acids. The CDR3 is CASSQPGGLSYEQYF. CDR3 coding DNA: TGTGCCAGCAGTCAACCTGGGGGTCTCTCCTACGAGCAGTACTTC.

This clonotype was seen ten or more times. The chain recombines TRBV15 with TRBJ1-5; a possible D gene is TRBD1 (6 bases). CDR3 length: 12 residues. In germline, CDR1 is LNHNV, CDR2 YYDKDF (reference sequence). V gave up 5 bases and J gave up 6 bases, with 8 bases separating them. For the CDR3, the DNA is TGTGCCACCAGCCAAGGGGGTCAGCCCCAGCATTTT. Its translation is CATSQGGQPQHF.

This clonotype was detected ten times or more. V is TRBV5-1 and J is TRBJ1-1; possibly TRBD1 for D (5 bases). Trimming removed 7 bases at V and 3 bases at J, with 16 bases between. The CDR3 sequence is 14 residues long. Per germline, CDR1 SGHRS and CDR2 YFSETQ. The CDR3: CASRPGTDYTEAFF. The CDR3, as DNA: TGCGCCAGCCGACCCGGGACGGACTACACTGAAGCTTTCTTT.

Comment on this clonotype: Sequence at one end of the junction differs from germline and may be a read error. The chain links TRBV28 to TRBJ1-1; TRBD1 might be the D (6 bases). Germline CDR1 is MDHEN and CDR2 is SYDVKM. The length of the CDR3 is 18 residues. CDR3 DNA: TGTGCCAACAGTTTCGGGACCCGGGGGGGGCTGAGATCCACTGAAGCTTTCTTT. Protein sequence: CANSFGTRGGLRSTEAFF. Complete variable domain (other parts from reference TRBV28 and TRBJ1-1): DVKVTQSSRYLVKRTGEKVFLECVQDMDHENMFWYRQDPGLGLRLIYFSYDVKMKEKGDIPEGYSVSREKKERFSLILESASTNQTSMYLCANSFGTRGGLRSTEAFFGQGTRLTVV.

This sequence joins TRBV24-1 and TRBJ2-5, with 7 bases lining up with TRBD1. The V segment lost 5 bases and the J segment 2 bases; nucleotides outside the gene matches: 1. CDR1 and CDR2 (germline): KGHDR, SFDVKD. The CDR3 totals 13 residues. CDR3 nucleotide sequence: TGTGCCACCAGTGGGACAGGTCAAGAGACCCAGTACTTC. As protein: CATSGTGQETQYF.

V is TRBV11-1 and J is TRBJ2-7, with a tentative D call TRBD2 (6 bases). The CDR3 is 16 residues long. Germline V gene data show CDR1 as SGHAT and CDR2 as FQDESV (reference sequence). Trimming took off 5 bases at V and 3 bases at J, with 20 bases between the two ends. The CDR3 bases are TGTGCCAGCAGCGATGGGGCGGGGCTAGGGGACTACGAGCAGTACTTC. It translates to CASSDGAGLGDYEQYF.

V and J are TRBV12-3 or TRBV12-4 and TRBJ1-2; D is unresolved. Trimming took off 6 bases at V and 8 bases at J, with 16 bases between the two ends. CDR3 length equals 13 residues. The CDR3 DNA reads as TGTGCCAGCAGCCAAAACAGCGGTCACGGCTACACCTTC. Translated: CASSQNSGHGYTF.

This chain links TRBV10-3 with TRBJ1-1; 7 nucleotides line up with TRBD1. Germline CDR1 is ENHRY and CDR2 is SYGVKD. V was pared by 3 bases and J by 0 bases, with 4 bases of the junction left unmatched. This CDR3 region has 15 residues. CDR3 protein: CAISDSGQMNTEAFF. The CDR3 DNA reads as TGTGCCATCAGTGATTCGGGACAGATGAACACTGAAGCTTTCTTT.

There are many counts of this clonotype. The rearrangement uses TRBV7-2 and TRBJ2-7; 7 bases map to TRBD1. The CDR3 runs to 13 residues. In germline, CDR1 is SGHTA, CDR2 FQGNSA. V was pared by 4 bases and J by 2 bases, with 2 bases of the junction left unmatched. The CDR3, as DNA: TGTGCCAGCAGCTCGGACAGGACCTACGAGCAGTACTTC. Protein sequence: CASSSDRTYEQYF.

This clonotype was seen repeatedly, ten times or more. V gene TRBV13 combines with J gene TRBJ2-7, with 9 bases fitting TRBD2. There are 16 residues in the CDR3. Germline CDR1 PRHDT, CDR2 FYEKMQ (reference sequence). The V and J ends lost 7 bases and 4 bases, in that order; junction bases with no gene match: 14. For the CDR3, the DNA is TGTGCCAGCACCTTTAGCGGGGGCGGGAGTAGGTACGAGCAGTACTTC. It codes for CASTFSGGGSRYEQYF.

To note about this clonotype: With a much larger clone just one base away, this may be a read error. Given the absence of the conserved phenylalanine or tryptophan at the CDR3 end, a read error is likely. The chain recombines TRBV30 with TRBJ2-5; 10 bases fit TRBD2. J lost 0 bases, V lost 7 bases, and 2 bases had no gene match. The CDR3 sequence is 13 residues long. CDR1 is GTSNPN and CDR2 is SVGIG in the germline V gene (reference sequence). The CDR3 bases are TGTGCCTCAACTAGCGGGAACCAAGAGACCCAGTACCTC. It is translated as CASTSGNQETQYL.